A selection of T cell receptor beta chains follows, all from one sample in a study of T cells in Graves' hyperthyroidism and ophthalmopathy. Each CDR3 protein is one row after TCRdb ran MiXCR on the multiplex PCR reads. Of around 540,000 distinct CDR3 sequences in the sample, more than 15% were seen once. Material for sequencing was blood. The receptors were sampled from a woman in her 30s with Graves' ophthalmopathy. CDR3s include the opening cysteine and the closing phenylalanine or tryptophan. The order of the fields is clone size, J gene, D gene, V gene, CDR3 protein, CDR3 DNA. A D gene is named only where the DNA matches it firmly. Part of the rows lack a size; the others show once, few, many or a class for expanded clones.

. TRBJ1-6 . TRBV6-1 CASTTQGSSYNSPLHF TGTGCCAGCACCACTCAGGGGAGCTCCTATAATTCACCCCTCCACTTT
many TRBJ2-3 TRBD2 TRBV7-6 CASSLGTSGGTDTQYF TGTGCCAGCAGCCTCGGGACTAGCGGGGGCACAGATACGCAGTATTTT
. TRBJ2-1 . TRBV19 CASSSTSLANEQFF TGTGCCAGTTCCTCTACCTCACTAGCTAATGAGCAGTTCTTC
few TRBJ2-2 TRBD2 TRBV6-1 CASSRLGGYSNTGELFF TGTGCCTCCTCCCGGCTCGGGGGGTACTCGAACACCGGGGAGCTGTTTTTT
few TRBJ2-1 . TRBV20-1 CSALAGFVNEQFF TGCAGTGCTCTGGCGGGATTTGTCAATGAGCAGTTCTTC
. TRBJ2-4 . TRBV6-2/TRBV6-3 CASSPSPGVNIQYF TGTGCCAGCAGTCCGAGCCCAGGGGTAAACATTCAGTACTTC
many TRBJ2-3 TRBD1 TRBV7-2 CASSPGGYTQYF TGTGCCAGCAGCCCAGGGGGTTATACGCAGTATTTT
few TRBJ2-3 . TRBV15 CATSTQGPPDTQYF TGTGCCACCAGCACACAGGGCCCCCCAGATACGCAGTATTTT
few TRBJ2-2 . TRBV4-1 CASSQDSLITNTGELFF TGCGCCAGCAGCCAAGATTCCCTGATAACGAACACCGGGGAGCTGTTTTTT
many TRBJ1-2 TRBD1 TRBV30 CAWSVLGGQNYGYTF TGTGCCTGGAGTGTACTCGGGGGACAGAACTATGGCTACACCTTC
few TRBJ1-4 TRBD1 TRBV6-5 CASSSTGKHEKLFF TGTGCCAGCAGTTCGACAGGGAAACATGAAAAACTGTTTTTT
. TRBJ1-2 TRBD1 TRBV12-3/TRBV12-4 CASTPDRGTYYGYTF TGTGCCAGCACCCCGGACAGGGGGACATATTATGGCTACACCTTC
many TRBJ2-5 . TRBV3-1 CASSQRGRTIQETQYF TGTGCCAGCAGCCAAAGGGGCAGAACCATTCAAGAGACCCAGTACTTC
. TRBJ2-1 TRBD1 TRBV19 CASATGETYNEQFF TGTGCCAGTGCGACAGGGGAAACCTACAATGAGCAGTTCTTC
many TRBJ2-7 TRBD2 TRBV6-1 CASSEGTSGSYEQYF TGTGCCAGCAGTGAAGGGACTAGCGGTTCCTACGAGCAGTACTTC
few TRBJ1-4 TRBD1 TRBV4-3 CASSQDWTGGNEKLFF TGCGCCAGCAGCCAAGATTGGACAGGGGGTAATGAAAAACTGTTTTTT
few TRBJ2-2 TRBD1 TRBV5-5 CASSLNRGDGELFF TGTGCCAGCAGCTTGAACAGGGGTGACGGGGAGCTGTTTTTT
many TRBJ2-5 TRBD2 TRBV20-1 CSAEAGVMETQYF TGCAGTGCAGAGGCGGGGGTGATGGAGACCCAGTACTTC
few TRBJ1-3 TRBD1 TRBV6-9 CASSYSGQGRNTIYF TGTGCCAGCAGTTATTCGGGACAGGGCCGAAACACCATATATTTT
many TRBJ2-7 . TRBV20-1 CSARGDLYEQYF TGCAGTGCTAGAGGAGACCTTTACGAGCAGTACTTC
many TRBJ2-1 TRBD2 TRBV11-2 CASSLAAGGGREQFF TGTGCCAGCAGCTTAGCGGCGGGAGGTGGGAGGGAGCAGTTCTTC
many TRBJ1-5 . TRBV12-3/TRBV12-4 CASSLSSHSNQPQHF TGTGCCAGCAGTTTAAGTTCCCATAGCAATCAGCCCCAGCATTTT
many TRBJ2-3 . TRBV29-1 CSVLYLTDTQYF TGCAGCGTTCTATACCTCACAGATACGCAGTATTTT
few TRBJ1-4 . TRBV12-3/TRBV12-4 CASSYNTGPGDEKLFF TGTGCCAGCAGCTACAATACAGGGCCCGGGGATGAAAAACTGTTTTTT
. TRBJ2-5 TRBD2 TRBV11-2 CASSYGTSGSAETQYF TGTGCCAGCAGCTACGGGACTAGCGGGAGTGCAGAGACCCAGTACTTC
few TRBJ2-2 . TRBV5-4 CASSLARGEAGELFF TGTGCCAGCAGCTTGGCCAGGGGGGAGGCCGGGGAGCTGTTTTTT
few TRBJ2-1 TRBD2 TRBV7-8 CASSPRVLAGTNEQFF TGTGCCAGCAGTCCCCGGGTTCTAGCGGGGACTAATGAGCAGTTCTTC
many TRBJ1-1 . TRBV20-1 CSAVDRRNTEAFF TGCAGTGCAGTGGACAGACGGAACACTGAAGCTTTCTTT
once TRBJ2-2 . TRBV24-1 CATSGGDRGTGELFF TGTGCCACCAGTGGGGGGGACCGGGGCACCGGGGAGCTGTTTTTT
many TRBJ2-2 . TRBV30 CAWISPNTGELFF TGTGCCTGGATCAGCCCGAACACCGGGGAGCTGTTTTTT
. TRBJ1-2 . TRBV30 CAWSFPGNYYGYTF TGTGCCTGGAGTTTCCCTGGGAACTACTATGGCTACACCTTC
many TRBJ2-7 TRBD2 TRBV20-1 CSASGREGDSYEQYF TGCAGTGCTAGTGGCCGGGAGGGAGATAGTTACGAGCAGTACTTC
many TRBJ2-3 TRBD1 TRBV2 CASSGQGTDTQYF TGTGCCAGCAGCGGACAGGGCACAGATACGCAGTATTTT
. TRBJ2-2 . TRBV5-8 CASSMFDGTWDTGELFF TGTGCCAGCAGCATGTTTGACGGGACATGGGACACCGGGGAGCTGTTTTTT
. TRBJ1-2 . TRBV4-1 CASSAGGRYGYTF TGCGCCAGCAGCGCCGGGGGTCGCTATGGCTACACCTTC
many TRBJ2-1 TRBD2 TRBV20-1 CSARPPGLAGGPYNEQFF TGCAGTGCTAGACCCCCGGGACTAGCGGGAGGGCCCTACAATGAGCAGTTCTTC
many TRBJ2-3 TRBD2 TRBV20-1 CSATSSGDTQYF TGCAGTGCTACATCTAGCGGAGATACGCAGTATTTT
. TRBJ2-1 TRBD1 TRBV15 CATSDRDRGIDEQFF TGTGCCACCAGCGACCGGGACAGGGGTATCGACGAGCAGTTCTTC
many TRBJ2-1 TRBD2 TRBV6-1 CASRNGLAGNEQFF TGTGCCAGCAGGAACGGACTAGCGGGAAATGAGCAGTTCTTC
many TRBJ2-7 TRBD1 TRBV30 CAWSADRDYEQYF TGTGCCTGGAGTGCTGACAGGGACTACGAGCAGTACTTC
. TRBJ2-1 . TRBV20-1 CSASGARGNEQFF TGCAGTGCTAGTGGGGCCCGGGGGAATGAGCAGTTCTTC
. TRBJ1-1 . TRBV5-1 CASSPPGVGIAFF TGTGCCAGCAGCCCCCCGGGGGTAGGTATAGCTTTCTTT
few TRBJ2-7 TRBD2 TRBV25-1 CASRGEGRTSGTRLSSYEQYF TGTGCCAGCAGGGGGGAGGGTAGGACTAGCGGGACGAGACTGAGCTCCTACGAGCAGTACTTC
. TRBJ1-1 TRBD1 TRBV15 CAARQGAGTEAFF TGTGCCGCCAGACAGGGGGCAGGCACTGAAGCTTTCTTT
many TRBJ2-7 . TRBV20-1 CSARGQAAYEQYF TGCAGTGCTAGAGGGCAGGCGGCCTACGAGCAGTACTTC
many TRBJ2-1 TRBD2 TRBV7-9 CASSGTLAGSSYNEQFF TGTGCCAGCAGCGGTACGTTAGCGGGGAGCTCCTACAATGAGCAGTTCTTC
few TRBJ1-2 TRBD1 TRBV7-2 CASSSQGGVAGYTF TGTGCCAGCAGCTCACAGGGGGGAGTCGCTGGCTACACCTTC
few TRBJ2-1 . TRBV28 CASWSARNEQFF TGTGCCAGCTGGAGTGCCAGGAATGAGCAGTTCTTC
many TRBJ2-2 . TRBV20-1 CSARVEQGTGELFF TGCAGTGCTAGAGTGGAGCAGGGGACCGGGGAGCTGTTTTTT
many TRBJ2-7 . TRBV18 CASSPLHSSYEQYF TGTGCCAGCTCACCACTTCATAGCTCCTACGAGCAGTACTTC
. TRBJ1-1 TRBD1 TRBV18 CASSDRTLQNTEAFF TGTGCCAGCTCGGACAGGACCCTACAGAACACTGAAGCTTTCTTT
. TRBJ2-3 TRBD1 TRBV24-1 CATSDVAGDRDTQYF TGTGCCACCAGTGATGTGGCCGGGGACAGGGATACGCAGTATTTT
many TRBJ1-5 TRBD1 TRBV18 CASSSDRGYQPQHF TGTGCCAGCTCATCGGACAGGGGATATCAGCCCCAGCATTTT
. TRBJ2-7 TRBD2 TRBV20-1 CSGREGSYEQYF TGCAGTGGGCGGGAGGGATCATACGAGCAGTACTTC
many TRBJ2-2 TRBD1 TRBV2 CASRPTTGGGGELFF TGTGCCAGCAGACCCACTACAGGGGGTGGCGGGGAGCTGTTTTTT